Listed here are 5 T cell receptor beta chains from one sample, sequenced in a study of shared clonotypes between healthy human individuals (TCRdb year 2020). Libraries were made using the immunoSEQ multiplex PCR assay. TCRdb provides this immuneACCESS table in a form limited to in-frame rearrangements. Some clones are lacking; in checked studies, under half of them reflect an unresolved V gene, and why the rest are absent is not known. The sample table contains roughly 2.2 million clones; only one count was recorded for just over 90% of them. The ten largest clonotypes hold under 0.45% of the sample. The sequenced sample was naive CD4+ T cells from PBMCs. The cell subset or site label here, explained by the study, means: CD45RA+ positively selected. Every receptor here comes from a man between 18 and 29 years old in good health. Some clones in this sample may be carry-over from other donors' samples.

The V gene is TRBV28, the J gene TRBJ2-1, with D possibly matching TRBD2 (6 bases). The V end lost 10 bases, the J end lost 0 bases, and 10 bases lay between the germline ends. Per the germline V gene, CDR1 is MDHEN and CDR2 is SYDVKM. CDR3 length: 13 residues. Here the CDR3 DNA reads TGTGCCACCCGGGACTTCTCCTACAATGAGCAGTTCTTC. It is translated as CATRDFSYNEQFF.

The chain combines TRBV7-6 with TRBJ2-7, with D maybe TRBD1 (6 bases). From germline, CDR1 is SGHVS and CDR2 FNYEAQ. V lost 0 bases, J lost 0 bases, and 18 bases lay in between. The CDR3 spans 18 residues. CDR3 sequence: CASSLAARGQSLSYEQYF. The CDR3 bases are TGTGCCAGCAGCTTAGCGGCGAGAGGACAGTCCCTCTCCTACGAGCAGTACTTC.

The V and J genes are TRBV15 and TRBJ2-3, with a tentative D call TRBD1 (6 bases). V dropped 2 bases and J dropped 1 base, with 19 bases sitting between them. The CDR3 is 18 amino acids. Germline V lookup: CDR1 LNHNV, CDR2 YYDKDF (reference sequence). CDR3 residues: CATSRPQGLGLGTDTQYF. CDR3 nucleotide sequence: TGTGCCACCAGCAGACCCCAGGGGCTAGGGCTTGGCACAGATACGCAGTATTTT.

The chain has TRBV18 and TRBJ1-6, with D unclear. V was pared by 0 bases and J by 8 bases, with 5 bases between. The CDR3 sequence is 13 residues long. Germline V lookup: CDR1 KGHSH, CDR2 LQKENI. The CDR3: CASSPPHYSPLHF. As DNA, the CDR3 is TGTGCCAGCTCACCACCGCATTATTCACCCCTCCACTTT.

The DNA for the CDR3 is TGCGCCAGCAGCCTACGGACTAGCCGCTCCTACAATGAGCAGTTCTTC. Its translation: CASSLRTSRSYNEQFF. The rearrangement uses TRBV4-3 and TRBJ2-1; 8 nucleotides agree with TRBD2. Germline V lookup: CDR1 LGHNA, CDR2 YSLEER. CDR3 length: 16 amino acids. Trimming at V came to 4 bases and at J to 0 bases, leaving 5 bases not matched to a gene.